One sample yielded the 9 T cell receptor beta chains listed below, sequenced in a study of T cell responses to AZD1222 COVID-19 vaccine. Assay used: immunoSEQ multiplex PCR; TCRdb lists only in-frame clones, some missing. The profile shows 100,000 to 150,000 clones, over 85% of them singletons. Source: peripheral blood, taken 28 days after the second AZD1222 dose. The receptors stem from an adult who received the AZD1222 COVID-19 vaccine.

The table lists this clone with a few counts. The chain employs TRBV19 and TRBJ2-7; 10 bases fit TRBD2. This CDR3 spans 15 amino acids. J was trimmed by 7 bases and V by 6 bases; bases with no gene match: 12. Germline V CDR1 and CDR2: LNHDA, SQIVND (reference sequence). CDR3 sequence reads: CASSDPGLAWGEQYF. The CDR3 DNA reads as TGTGCCAGTAGCGACCCGGGACTAGCGTGGGGGGAGCAGTACTTC.

This clone was recorded once. The rearrangement joins TRBV15 to TRBJ2-3, with 9 bases lining up with TRBD2. CDR1 and CDR2 (germline): LNHNV, YYDKDF (reference sequence). V dropped 5 bases and J dropped 1; count of bases not matched to a gene: 10. CDR3 length: 17 residues. CDR3 sequence reads: CATSPGFPSGGTDTQYF. The DNA for the CDR3 is TGTGCCACCAGCCCGGGATTTCCTAGCGGGGGCACAGATACGCAGTATTTT.

The chain links TRBV2 to TRBJ2-4, with D possibly TRBD2 on 6 matching bases. V lost 6 bases and J 4 bases, leaving 22 bases between the germline ends. The germline gives CDR1 SNHLY, CDR2 FYNNEI. The CDR3 has 17 amino acids. The CDR3 DNA is TGTGCCAGCAGAAATCTACGGGACTCCGGGGGTAAAAACATTCAGTACTTC. Protein product: CASRNLRDSGGKNIQYF. Filled out from reference TRBV2 and TRBJ2-4, the complete variable domain reads EPEVTQTPSHQVTQMGQEVILRCVPISNHLYFYWYRQILGQKVEFLVSFYNNEISEKSEIFDDQFSVERPDGSNFTLKIRSTKLEDSAMYFCASRNLRDSGGKNIQYFGAGTRLSVL.

V usage is TRBV7-2 and J usage is TRBJ2-7, with TRBD2 identical over 7 bases. The CDR3 covers 15 residues. J gave up 4 bases and V 5 bases, and 11 bases lay outside the gene matches. Germline CDR1 is SGHTA and CDR2 is FQGNSA. CDR3 in amino acids: CASSERSGKSYEQYF. The DNA of the CDR3 is TGTGCCAGCAGCGAGAGAAGCGGGAAAAGTTACGAGCAGTACTTC. Full variable domain (remainder filled in from reference TRBV7-2 and TRBJ2-7): GAGVSQSPSNKVTEKGKDVELRCDPISGHTALYWYRQSLGQGLEFLIYFQGNSAPDKSGLPSDRFSAERTGGSVSTLTIQRTQQEDSAVYLCASSERSGKSYEQYFGPGTRLTVT.

This clone was seen a single time. This chain uses TRBV30 with TRBJ2-5; D not certain. The CDR3 sequence is 13 residues long. Germline-derived CDR1 and CDR2 are GTSNPN and SVGIG (reference sequence). Trimming stripped 2 bases from V and 1 base from J, with 8 bases between. As DNA, the CDR3 is TGTGCCTGGAGTTCTCAGCCCCAAGAGACCCAGTACTTC. Amino acid sequence: CAWSSQPQETQYF. Looking up the rest from reference TRBV30 and TRBJ2-5 gives the full variable domain: SQTIHQWPATLVQPVGSPLSLECTVEGTSNPNLYWYRQAAGRGLQLLFYSVGIGQISSEVPQNLSASRPQDRQFILSSKKLLLSDSGFYLCAWSSQPQETQYFGPGTRLLVL.

The chain links TRBV27 to TRBJ2-7; 9 positions agree with TRBD1. The length of the CDR3 is 16 residues. V gave up 3 bases and J gave up 2 bases; unmatched junction bases: 8. The V gene's germline CDR1 is MNHEY and CDR2 SMNVEV (reference sequence). The chain's CDR3 is CASSLKGQGYPYEQYF. Written as DNA, the CDR3 is TGTGCCAGCAGTTTGAAGGGACAGGGTTATCCCTACGAGCAGTACTTC.

This chain joins TRBV27 and TRBJ2-5, with D uncertain. Germline assignment: CDR1 MNHEY and CDR2 SMNVEV (reference sequence). V lost 0 bases and J lost 1, with 6 bases in between. This CDR3 has 14 residues. CDR3 in amino acids: CASSLSYTQETQYF. As DNA, the CDR3 is TGTGCCAGCAGTTTATCTTACACCCAAGAGACCCAGTACTTC.

This CDR3 is CASSKPTESGYTF. The CDR3 DNA reads as TGTGCCAGCAGCAAGCCGACGGAGAGTGGCTACACCTTC. The V and J genes are TRBV3-1 (or the pseudogene TRBV3-2) and TRBJ1-2; D unclear. V lost 5 bases to trimming and J lost 7 bases, with 14 bases between them. The CDR3 contains 13 residues. Per the germline V gene, CDR1 is LGHDT and CDR2 is YNNKEL (reference sequence).

The chain recombines TRBV7-3 with TRBJ1-6, with 7 bases lining up with TRBD1. This CDR3 comprises 14 residues. The V gene end was trimmed by 5 bases and the J gene end by 6 bases; junction bases not matched to a gene: 4. The germline V gene has CDR1 SGHTA and CDR2 FQGTGA. In DNA, the CDR3 is TGTGCCAGCAGCCAGGGGGAATCTAATTCACCCCTCCACTTT. Translated, it gives CASSQGESNSPLHF.